This T cell receptor beta chain was identified in a study of T-cell reconstitution after alpha-beta-depleted transplantation in children. This clonotype was counted between two and nine times. As it was prepared, the TCRbeta library received unique molecular identifiers. Each CDR3 protein gets one entry after TCRdb re-called the PCR reads with MiXCR. The sample yields around 800,000 distinct CDR3 sequences, roughly 15% seen once. J gave up 2 bases and V 2 bases, and 12 bases lay outside the gene matches. Germline loops: CDR1 SEHNR, CDR2 FQNEAQ (reference sequence). The CDR3 has 17 residues. The chain recombines TRBV7-9 with TRBJ2-7; TRBD1 matches 7 bases. The sequenced sample was PBMCs, mostly from graft donor cells, obtained 360 days after TCRalphabeta/CD19-depleted stem cell transplant. The origin of this receptor is a male patient aged 5 to 17 who had a stem cell transplant for acute lymphoblastic leukemia, so the T cells may come from the graft donor. In nucleotides, the CDR3 is TGTGCCAGCAGCTTATCCAGTCGGGACAGCCTAACCTACGAGCAGTACTTC. This encodes CASSLSSRDSLTYEQYF.